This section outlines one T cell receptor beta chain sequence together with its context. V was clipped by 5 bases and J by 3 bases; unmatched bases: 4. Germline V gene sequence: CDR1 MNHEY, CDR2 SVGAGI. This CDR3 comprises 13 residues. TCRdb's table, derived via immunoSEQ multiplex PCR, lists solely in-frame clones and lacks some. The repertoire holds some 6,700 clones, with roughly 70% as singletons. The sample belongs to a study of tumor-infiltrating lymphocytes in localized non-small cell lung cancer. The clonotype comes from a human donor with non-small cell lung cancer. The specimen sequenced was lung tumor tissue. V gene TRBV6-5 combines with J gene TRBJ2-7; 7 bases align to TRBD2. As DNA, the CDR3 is TGTGCCAGCAGTCCCCCGGGGGGCTACGAGCAGTACTTC. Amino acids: CASSPPGGYEQYF.